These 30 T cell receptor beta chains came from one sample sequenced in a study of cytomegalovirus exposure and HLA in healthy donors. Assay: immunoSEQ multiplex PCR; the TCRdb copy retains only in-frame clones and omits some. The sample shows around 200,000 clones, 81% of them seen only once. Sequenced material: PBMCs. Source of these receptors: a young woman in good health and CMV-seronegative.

The CDR3 bases are TGTGCCAGCAGTTTAGTGGGGGACACTACCTACGAGCAGTACTTC. The encoded protein is CASSLVGDTTYEQYF. The V gene is TRBV27, the J gene TRBJ2-7, with D possibly matching TRBD1 (6 bases). Germline V lookup: CDR1 MNHEY, CDR2 SMNVEV (reference sequence). The ends were cut back, 2 bases at V and 2 bases at J, with 13 bases in the middle. The length of the CDR3 is 15 residues.

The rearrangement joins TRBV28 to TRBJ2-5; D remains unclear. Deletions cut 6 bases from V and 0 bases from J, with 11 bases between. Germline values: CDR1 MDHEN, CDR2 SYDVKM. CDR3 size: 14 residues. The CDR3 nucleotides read TGTGCCAGCAGCCCCCTGGGCAACCAAGAGACCCAGTACTTC. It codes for CASSPLGNQETQYF.

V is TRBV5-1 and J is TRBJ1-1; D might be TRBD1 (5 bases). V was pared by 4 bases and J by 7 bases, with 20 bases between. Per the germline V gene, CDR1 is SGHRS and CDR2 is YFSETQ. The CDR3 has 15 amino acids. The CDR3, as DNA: TGCGCCAGCAGCGCCCCGGGGGGAAGGGGAGGTGAAGCTTTCTTT. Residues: CASSAPGGRGGEAFF.

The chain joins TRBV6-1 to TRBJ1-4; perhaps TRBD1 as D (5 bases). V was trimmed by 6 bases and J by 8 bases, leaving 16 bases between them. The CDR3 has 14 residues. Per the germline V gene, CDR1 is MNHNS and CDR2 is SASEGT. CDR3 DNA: TGTGCCAGCAGGACGGGGGGGACCCCGGAAAAACTGTTTTTT. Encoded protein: CASRTGGTPEKLFF.

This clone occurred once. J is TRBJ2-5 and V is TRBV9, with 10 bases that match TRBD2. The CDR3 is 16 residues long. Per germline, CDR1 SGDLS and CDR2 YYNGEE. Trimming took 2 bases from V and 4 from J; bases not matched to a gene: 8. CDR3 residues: CASSVGPSGSVETQYF. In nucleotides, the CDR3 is TGTGCCAGCAGCGTTGGGCCTAGCGGGAGCGTAGAGACCCAGTACTTC.

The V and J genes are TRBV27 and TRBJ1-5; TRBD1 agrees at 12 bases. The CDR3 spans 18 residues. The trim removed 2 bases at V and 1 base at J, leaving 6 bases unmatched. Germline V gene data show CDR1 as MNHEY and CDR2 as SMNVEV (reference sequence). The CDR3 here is CASSLGTGGRGSNQPQHF. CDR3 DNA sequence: TGTGCCAGCAGTTTAGGGACAGGGGGCCGGGGAAGCAATCAGCCCCAGCATTTT.

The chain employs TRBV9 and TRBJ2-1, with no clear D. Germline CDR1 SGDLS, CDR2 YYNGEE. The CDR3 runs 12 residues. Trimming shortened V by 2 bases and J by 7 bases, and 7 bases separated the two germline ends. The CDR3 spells CASSVSMNEQFF. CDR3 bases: TGTGCCAGCAGCGTTTCCATGAATGAGCAGTTCTTC.

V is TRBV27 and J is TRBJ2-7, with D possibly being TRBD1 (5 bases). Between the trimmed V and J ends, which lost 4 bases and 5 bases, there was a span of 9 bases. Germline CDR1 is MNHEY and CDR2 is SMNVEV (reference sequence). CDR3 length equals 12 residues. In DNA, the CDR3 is TGTGCCAGCAGTTATCAGGGTAACGAGCAGTACTTC. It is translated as CASSYQGNEQYF.

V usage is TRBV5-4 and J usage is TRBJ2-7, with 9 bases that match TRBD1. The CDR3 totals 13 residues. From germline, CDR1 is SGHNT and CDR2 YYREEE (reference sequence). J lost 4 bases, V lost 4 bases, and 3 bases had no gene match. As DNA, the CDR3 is TGTGCCAGCAGCAGAGGACAGGGGTACGAGCAGTACTTC. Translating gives CASSRGQGYEQYF.

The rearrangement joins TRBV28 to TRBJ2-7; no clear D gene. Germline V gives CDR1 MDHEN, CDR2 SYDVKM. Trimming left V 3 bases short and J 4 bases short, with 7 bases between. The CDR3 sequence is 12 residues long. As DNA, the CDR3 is TGTGCCAGCAGTTTGTCCCTATACGAGCAGTACTTC. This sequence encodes CASSLSLYEQYF.

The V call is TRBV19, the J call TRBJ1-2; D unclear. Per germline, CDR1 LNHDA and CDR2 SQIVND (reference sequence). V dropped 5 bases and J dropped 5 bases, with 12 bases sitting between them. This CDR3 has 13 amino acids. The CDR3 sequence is CASSSRAGYGYTF. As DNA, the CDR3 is TGTGCCAGTAGTTCGAGGGCGGGGTATGGCTACACCTTC. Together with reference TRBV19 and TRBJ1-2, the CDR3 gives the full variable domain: DGGITQSPKYLFRKEGQNVTLSCEQNLNHDAMYWYRQDPGQGLRLIYYSQIVNDFQKGDIAEGYSVSREKKESFPLTVTSAQKNPTAFYLCASSSRAGYGYTFGSGTRLTVV.

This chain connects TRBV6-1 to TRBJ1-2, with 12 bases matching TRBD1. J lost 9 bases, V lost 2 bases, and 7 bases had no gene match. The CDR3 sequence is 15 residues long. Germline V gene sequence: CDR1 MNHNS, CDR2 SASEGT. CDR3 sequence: CASSELGQGAISYTF. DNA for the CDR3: TGTGCCAGCAGTGAATTGGGACAGGGGGCAATAAGCTACACCTTC.

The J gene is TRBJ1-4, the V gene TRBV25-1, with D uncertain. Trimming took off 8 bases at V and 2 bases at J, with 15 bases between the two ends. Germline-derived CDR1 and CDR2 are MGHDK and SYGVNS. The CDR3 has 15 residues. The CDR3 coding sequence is TGTGCCAGCGGCCCCCTGGGAGGGACTAATGAAAAACTGTTTTTT. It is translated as CASGPLGGTNEKLFF.

CDR3: CAWIPTGVPNTEAFF. Here the CDR3 DNA reads TGTGCCTGGATTCCGACAGGGGTGCCGAACACTGAAGCTTTCTTT. This chain joins TRBV30 and TRBJ1-1; 8 bases are a match to TRBD1. The CDR3 runs 15 residues. Looked up from germline, CDR1 is GTSNPN and CDR2 is SVGIG (reference sequence). The ends lost 4 bases at V and 1 base at J; junction bases unmatched: 8.

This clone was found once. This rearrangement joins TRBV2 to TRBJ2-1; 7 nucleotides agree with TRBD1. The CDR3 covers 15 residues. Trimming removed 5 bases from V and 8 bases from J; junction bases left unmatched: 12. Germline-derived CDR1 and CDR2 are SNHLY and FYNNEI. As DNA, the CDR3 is TGTGCCAGCAGTACGAGACAGGGCCCTAGTCATGAGCAGTTCTTC. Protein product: CASSTRQGPSHEQFF. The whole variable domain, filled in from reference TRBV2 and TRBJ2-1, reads EPEVTQTPSHQVTQMGQEVILRCVPISNHLYFYWYRQILGQKVEFLVSFYNNEISEKSEIFDDQFSVERPDGSNFTLKIRSTKLEDSAMYFCASSTRQGPSHEQFFGPGTRLTVL.

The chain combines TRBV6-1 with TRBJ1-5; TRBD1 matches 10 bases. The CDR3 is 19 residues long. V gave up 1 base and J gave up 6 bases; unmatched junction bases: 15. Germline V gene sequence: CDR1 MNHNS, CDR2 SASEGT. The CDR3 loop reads CASSEGTGGVELASQPQHF. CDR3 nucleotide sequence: TGTGCCAGCAGTGAAGGGACAGGGGGAGTGGAATTGGCCAGTCAGCCCCAGCATTTT.

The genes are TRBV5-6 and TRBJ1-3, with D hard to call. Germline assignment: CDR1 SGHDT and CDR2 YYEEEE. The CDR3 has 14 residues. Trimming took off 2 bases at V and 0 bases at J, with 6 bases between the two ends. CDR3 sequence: CASSFTSSGNTIYF. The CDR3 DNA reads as TGTGCCAGCAGCTTTACGAGCTCTGGAAACACCATATATTTT.

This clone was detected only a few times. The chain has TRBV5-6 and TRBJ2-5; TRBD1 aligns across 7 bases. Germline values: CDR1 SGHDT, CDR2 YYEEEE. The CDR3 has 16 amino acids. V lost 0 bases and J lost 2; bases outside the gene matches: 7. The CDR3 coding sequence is TGTGCCAGCAGCTTGGAGACAGGGTGGAGTCAAGAGACCCAGTACTTC. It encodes CASSLETGWSQETQYF.

The CDR3 DNA sequence: TGTGCCAGCAGCTTTCCCACAGTCTCCTACGAGCAGTACTTC. It translates to CASSFPTVSYEQYF. The chain has TRBV5-6 and TRBJ2-7; D is ambiguous. There are 14 residues in the CDR3. CDR1 SGHDT and CDR2 YYEEEE come from the germline V gene. V dropped 2 bases and J dropped 0 bases, with 9 bases sitting between them.

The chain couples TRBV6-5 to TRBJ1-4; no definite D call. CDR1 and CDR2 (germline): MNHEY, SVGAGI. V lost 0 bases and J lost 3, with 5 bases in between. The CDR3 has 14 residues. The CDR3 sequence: CASSYSPANEKLFF. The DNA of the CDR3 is TGTGCCAGCAGTTACTCTCCTGCTAATGAAAAACTGTTTTTT.

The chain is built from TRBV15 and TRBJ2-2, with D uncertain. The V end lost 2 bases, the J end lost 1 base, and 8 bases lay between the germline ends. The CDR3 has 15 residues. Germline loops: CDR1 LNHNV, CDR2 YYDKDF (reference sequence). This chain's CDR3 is CATSRSRQNTGELFF. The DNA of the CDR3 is TGTGCCACCAGCAGATCTCGACAGAACACCGGGGAGCTGTTTTTT. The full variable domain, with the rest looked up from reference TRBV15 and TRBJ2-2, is DAMVIQNPRYQVTQFGKPVTLSCSQTLNHNVMYWYQQKSSQAPKLLFHYYDKDFNNEADTPDNFQSRRPNTSFCFLDIRSPGLGDTAMYLCATSRSRQNTGELFFGEGSRLTVL.

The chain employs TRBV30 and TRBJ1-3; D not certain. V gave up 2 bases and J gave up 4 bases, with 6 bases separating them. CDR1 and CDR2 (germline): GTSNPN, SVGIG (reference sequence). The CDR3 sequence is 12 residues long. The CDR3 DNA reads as TGTGCCTGGAGTACAGAAGGAAACACCATATATTTT. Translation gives CAWSTEGNTIYF.

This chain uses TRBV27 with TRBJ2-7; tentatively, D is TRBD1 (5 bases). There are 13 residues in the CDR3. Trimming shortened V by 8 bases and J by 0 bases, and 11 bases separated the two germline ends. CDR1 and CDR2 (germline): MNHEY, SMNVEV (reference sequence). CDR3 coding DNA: TGTGCCAGCCCCCAGGGATCCTCCTACGAGCAGTACTTC. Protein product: CASPQGSSYEQYF.

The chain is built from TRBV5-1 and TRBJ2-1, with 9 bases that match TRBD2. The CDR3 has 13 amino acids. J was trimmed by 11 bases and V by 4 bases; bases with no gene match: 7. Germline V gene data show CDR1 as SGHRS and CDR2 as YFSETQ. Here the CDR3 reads CASSPAGGNQQFF. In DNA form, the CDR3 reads TGCGCCAGCAGCCCAGCGGGAGGTAATCAGCAGTTCTTC.

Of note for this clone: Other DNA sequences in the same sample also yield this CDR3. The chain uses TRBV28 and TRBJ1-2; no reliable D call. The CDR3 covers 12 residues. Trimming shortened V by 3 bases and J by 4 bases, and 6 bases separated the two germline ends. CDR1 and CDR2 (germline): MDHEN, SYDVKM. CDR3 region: CASSFRGYGYTF. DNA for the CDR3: TGTGCCAGCAGTTTCCGGGGCTATGGCTACACCTTC.

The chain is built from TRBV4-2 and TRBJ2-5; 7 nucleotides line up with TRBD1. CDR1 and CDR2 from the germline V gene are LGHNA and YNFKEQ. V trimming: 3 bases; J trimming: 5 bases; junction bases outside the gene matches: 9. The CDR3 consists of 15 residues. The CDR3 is CASSQQWTGSETQYF. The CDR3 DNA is TGTGCCAGCAGCCAGCAGTGGACAGGTTCGGAGACCCAGTACTTC.

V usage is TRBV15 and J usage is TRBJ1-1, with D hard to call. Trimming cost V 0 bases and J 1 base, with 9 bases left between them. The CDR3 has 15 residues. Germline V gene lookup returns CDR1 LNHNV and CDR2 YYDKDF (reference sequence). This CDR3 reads CATSRDRRRNTEAFF. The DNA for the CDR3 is TGTGCCACCAGCAGAGACAGGCGAAGGAACACTGAAGCTTTCTTT.

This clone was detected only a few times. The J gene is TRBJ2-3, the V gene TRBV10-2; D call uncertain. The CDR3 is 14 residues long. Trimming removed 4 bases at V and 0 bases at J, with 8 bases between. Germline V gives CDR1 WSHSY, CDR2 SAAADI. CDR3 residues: CASSGPASTDTQYF. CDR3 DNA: TGCGCCAGCAGTGGGCCCGCTAGCACAGATACGCAGTATTTT.

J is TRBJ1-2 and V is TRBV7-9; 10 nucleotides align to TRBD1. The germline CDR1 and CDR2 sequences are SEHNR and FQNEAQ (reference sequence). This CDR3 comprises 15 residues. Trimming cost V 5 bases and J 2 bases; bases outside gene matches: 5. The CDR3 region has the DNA TGTGCCAGCAGCCTCCGGGACAGGGGAAACTATGGCTACACCTTC. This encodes CASSLRDRGNYGYTF.

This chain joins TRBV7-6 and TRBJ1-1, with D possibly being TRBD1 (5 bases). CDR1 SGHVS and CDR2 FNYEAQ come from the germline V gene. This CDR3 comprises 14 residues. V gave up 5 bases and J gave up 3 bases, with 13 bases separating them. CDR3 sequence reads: CASSTRDGYTEAFF. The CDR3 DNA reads TGTGCCAGCAGCACGCGGGACGGCTACACTGAAGCTTTCTTT.